The T cell receptor beta chain described here comes from a study of blood T cell repertoires in COVID-19 (dated by TCRdb to the early 2020s). Context from the whole study: Samples covering the acute and convalescent phases of COVID-19 were provided by collaborators in the United States, Italy and Spain. The dataset comprised deeply sampled blood TCRbeta repertoires from subjects exposed to, actively infected with, or recovered from COVID-19. The sample metadata nearly always contained a de-identified subject ID, COVID-19 status, age in years and sex. The prospective study material was composed of cDNA or gDNA derived from T cells, B-cell-depleted T cells, or PBMCs. HLA class I and class II types, where available, came from metadata supplied by the sample provider rather than from assay-based typing. The repertoires were released in a freely available public database meant as a resource for research on the immune response to SARS-CoV-2. Samples came from the ongoing ImmuneRACE study (first 160 participants) plus 1,254 subjects from 6 global collaborators. The paper's findings and limits, for the study overall: The quantity of clinical and demographic metadata differed by source and by participant and was supplied without curation.

Concerning this clone itself: This clone's antigen is unknown. One base away there is no much larger clone; base qualities are not given. Other DNA sequences in the same sample also yield this CDR3.

The cysteine opens and the phenylalanine closes a CDR3 of 13 amino acids. Just the 39-base CDR3 DNA is kept, in frame starting at base 1. Ends trimmed: V by 1 base, J by 8 bases; bases unmatched to a gene: 3. Per the germline V gene (reference sequence), LNHDA is the CDR1 and SQIVND is the CDR2. TCRbeta CDR3 regions were amplified from genomic DNA using the immunoSEQ Assay, a bias-controlled multiplex PCR. Per the authors' processing: The number of nucleated cells in each sample was estimated from the amplification of reference gene primers within the assay. Sequence reads were collapsed and filtered to measure the absolute abundance of every unique TCRbeta CDR3 rearrangement. For each sample, productive Simpson clonality was calculated by taking the square root of Simpson's diversity index across productive rearrangements. TCRdb stores this immuneACCESS table with in-frame sequences only. Part of the clones is absent; in the studies checked, under half of the shortfall reflects unresolved V genes, and no reason is known for the rest. That table furnishes V, J and clone size, whereas the DNA furnished D and trimming. This sample is represented by 210,000 or so clones; around 80% of them were singletons. The top ten clones comprise 5.1% of the sample.

Each collaborating institution followed its own protocols to collect whole blood in K2EDTA tubes. For TCRbeta analysis, collaborators shipped samples as frozen whole blood, isolated PBMCs, or DNA extracted from either of those sample types. The TCR was taken from a human donor in a cohort sampled during active COVID-19. The sequencing input was peripheral blood. The chain is made from TRBV19 and TRBJ1-1; 8 nucleotides in the junction match TRBD1. The nucleotide sequence reads TGTGCCAGTAGTATAGGGCAGGGGGCAGAAGCTTTCTTT. Its translation is CASSIGQGAEAFF. The CDR3, completed at both ends by the reference TRBV19 and TRBJ1-1 genes, gives the full variable domain DGGITQSPKYLFRKEGQNVTLSCEQNLNHDAMYWYRQDPGQGLRLIYYSQIVNDFQKGDIAEGYSVSREKKESFPLTVTSAQKNPTAFYLCASSIGQGAEAFFGQGTRLTVV.